Many counts were recorded for the clone carrying this T cell receptor (beta chain). The data are from a study of T cells after yellow fever vaccination. Germline V CDR1 and CDR2: LNHDA, SQIVND (reference sequence). The J segment lost 3 bases and the V segment lost 6 bases, leaving 6 bases of the junction unmatched. The CDR3 length is 15 residues. MiXCR was run by TCRdb on the 5' RACE reads, yielding one entry per CDR3 protein. The sample contains some 200,000 distinct CDR3 sequences, less than 3.5% of which appear only once. This sequence joins TRBV19 and TRBJ2-7, with 12 bases aligning to TRBD2. Sample: CD4+ T cells sorted from PBMCs, taken 10 days after the yellow fever booster vaccination. The receptor was isolated from a man younger than 35 who received the YFV17D yellow fever vaccine. The CDR3 region is CASSPGLAGFYEQYV. The CDR3 bases are TGTGCCAGTAGCCCGGGACTAGCGGGTTTCTACGAGCAGTACGTC.